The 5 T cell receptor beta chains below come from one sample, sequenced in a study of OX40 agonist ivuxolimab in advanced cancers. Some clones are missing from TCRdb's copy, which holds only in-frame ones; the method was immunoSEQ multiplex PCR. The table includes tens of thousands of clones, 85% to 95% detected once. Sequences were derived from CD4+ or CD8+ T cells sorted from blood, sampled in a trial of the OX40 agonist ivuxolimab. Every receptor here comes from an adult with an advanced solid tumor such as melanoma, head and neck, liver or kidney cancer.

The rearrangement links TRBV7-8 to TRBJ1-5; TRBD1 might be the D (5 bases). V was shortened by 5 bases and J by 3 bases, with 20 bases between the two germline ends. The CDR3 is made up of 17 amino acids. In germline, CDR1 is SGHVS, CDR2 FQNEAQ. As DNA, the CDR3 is TGTGCCAGCAGCATACACCCCGGGCAGGGACCCAATCAGCCCCAGCATTTT. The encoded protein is CASSIHPGQGPNQPQHF.

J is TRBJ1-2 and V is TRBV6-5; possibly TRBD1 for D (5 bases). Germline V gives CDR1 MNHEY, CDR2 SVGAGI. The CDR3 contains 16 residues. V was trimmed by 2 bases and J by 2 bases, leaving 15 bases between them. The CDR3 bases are TGTGCCAGCAGTTACCGCGGGACTGATAGGAACTATGGCTACACCTTC. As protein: CASSYRGTDRNYGYTF.

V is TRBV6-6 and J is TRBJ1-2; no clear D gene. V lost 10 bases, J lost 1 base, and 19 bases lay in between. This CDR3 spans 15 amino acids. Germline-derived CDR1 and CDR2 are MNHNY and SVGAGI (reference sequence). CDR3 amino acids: CATSWLGESNYGYTF. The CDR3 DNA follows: TGTGCCACCTCATGGCTGGGCGAGAGTAACTATGGCTACACCTTC.

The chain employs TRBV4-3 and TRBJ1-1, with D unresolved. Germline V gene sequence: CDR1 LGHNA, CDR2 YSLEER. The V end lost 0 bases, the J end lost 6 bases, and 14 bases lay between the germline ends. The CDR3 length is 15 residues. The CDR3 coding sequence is TGCGCCAGCAGCCAAGACTTCGCGGGGAAGGCTGAAGCTTTCTTT. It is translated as CASSQDFAGKAEAFF.

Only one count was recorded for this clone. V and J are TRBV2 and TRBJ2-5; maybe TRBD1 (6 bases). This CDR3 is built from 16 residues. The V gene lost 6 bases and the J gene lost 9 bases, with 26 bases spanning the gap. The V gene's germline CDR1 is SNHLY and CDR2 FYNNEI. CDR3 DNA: TGTGCCAGCAGGAGGATTTTAGTGGGGGCCCTCAGGGCCCAGTACTTC. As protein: CASRRILVGALRAQYF.